This T cell receptor beta chain was captured in a study of T cell clonality in common variable immunodeficiency. Patients and controls were mostly of Caucasian heritage. Points on this clone: Its antigen is currently unknown. The sequence runs out 3 residues before the end of the CDR3; the remainder is reconstructed from the germline J gene.

Study results and limitations: Common variable immunodeficiency TCR beta sequences reportedly had fewer deletions and N-nucleotide insertions. The cause of increased CVID clonality remains unclear without subpopulation sequencing.

J lost 3 bases, V lost 6 bases, and 2 bases had no gene match. The CDR3 has 13 residues. Germline V gene sequence: CDR1 SQVTM, CDR2 ANQGSEA. Only in-frame clones appear in the TCRdb table, and some are missing; sequencing was by immunoSEQ multiplex PCR. This set yields 25,000 to 30,000 clones and no singletons; the top ten hold more than 3.5%. The chain carries TRBV29-1 and TRBJ2-7; 13 nucleotides align to TRBD2. The sequenced sample was peripheral blood mononuclear cells. This TCR came from a human donor with common variable immunodeficiency. CDR3 protein: CSVGTSGIYEQYF. The part of the CDR3 DNA that was read is TGCAGCGTGGGGACTAGCGGGATCTACGAG.